This entry concerns a single T cell receptor beta chain. Antigen unknown. This specimen belongs to a study of T cell responses to AZD1222 COVID-19 vaccine. Whole-study findings and limits: Unmutated variant regions are reportedly targeted by nearly half of spike-specific TCRs. There were repertoire samples only from the period after the peak T cell response. Among the donors, most were white British and more were female, and clonal diversity was possibly underestimated.

The table came from immunoSEQ multiplex PCR; TCRdb's copy has only in-frame clones and leaves some out. Among about 110,000 clones, around nine tenths were seen once, and the ten largest hold around 2.5%. Trimming pared 8 bases from V and 5 bases from J, leaving 13 bases between. The CDR3 is made up of 12 amino acids. Germline CDR1 MGHDK, CDR2 SYGVNS. This chain links TRBV25-1 with TRBJ2-7, with D possibly matching TRBD2 (5 bases). This TCR was sampled from an adult who received the AZD1222 COVID-19 vaccine. The sample consisted of peripheral blood, taken 28 days after the second AZD1222 dose. CDR3 DNA sequence: TGTGCCAGCGGAGGAGTCGGTCACGAGCAGTACTTC. It translates to CASGGVGHEQYF.